The rows below give T cell receptor beta chains drawn from one sample of a study of T cell responses to AZD1222 COVID-19 vaccine. Profiled with immunoSEQ multiplex PCR; TCRdb holds only in-frame clones, not every one. The data show tens of thousands of clones, just over 90% seen once. The sequencing used peripheral blood, collected on day 0 of AZD1222 vaccination. The receptors were gathered from an adult in good health. Both conserved end residues are part of each CDR3. The D gene is left open where the match is weak. A row's size may be missing; if present it is once, few, many or a size class.

clone size,CDR3 length,D gene,J gene,V gene,CDR3 protein,CDR3 DNA
.,14,.,TRBJ1-3,TRBV11-2,CASSYSGAVDTIYF,TGTGCCAGCAGCTACTCAGGGGCGGTGGACACCATATATTTT
.,15,.,TRBJ2-7,TRBV5-5,CASSLEGGGSYEQYF,TGTGCCAGCAGCTTGGAAGGTGGCGGGTCCTACGAGCAGTACTTC
few,14,TRBD1,TRBJ1-1,TRBV9,CASSVAPGGTEAFF,TGTGCCAGCAGCGTAGCCCCAGGGGGAACTGAAGCTTTCTTT
.,15,TRBD1,TRBJ2-1,TRBV28,CASSGPGGPYNEQFF,TGTGCCAGCAGTGGTCCAGGGGGCCCTTACAATGAGCAGTTCTTC
.,18,TRBD2,TRBJ2-1,TRBV3-1/TRBV3-2,CASSQGGLAGTSYNEQFF,TGTGCCAGCAGCCAAGGAGGACTAGCGGGGACCTCCTACAATGAGCAGTTCTTC
.,18,.,TRBJ1-1,TRBV7-6,CASSFDRGQPYMNTEAFF,TGTGCCAGCAGCTTCGACCGAGGACAGCCGTACATGAACACTGAAGCTTTCTTT
.,15,TRBD1,TRBJ1-4,TRBV28,CASRTSGGLNEKLFF,TGTGCCAGCAGGACCTCAGGGGGACTCAATGAAAAACTGTTTTTT
.,16,TRBD2,TRBJ2-7,TRBV18,CASSPGEVGRYYEQYF,TGTGCCAGCTCACCAGGCGAGGTCGGGAGGTACTACGAGCAGTACTTC
once,15,TRBD2,TRBJ2-7,TRBV19,CASSMTSGASYEQYF,TGTGCCAGTAGTATGACTAGCGGGGCCTCCTACGAGCAGTACTTC
few,17,.,TRBJ1-1,TRBV21-1,CASSELPREERTTEAFF,TGTGCCAGCAGCGAACTACCCCGGGAGGAGAGGACCACTGAAGCTTTCTTT
.,13,TRBD1,TRBJ2-1,TRBV5-1,CASSDRGYNEQFF,TGCGCCAGCAGCGACAGGGGGTACAATGAGCAGTTCTTC
.,15,.,TRBJ2-5,TRBV18,CASSPPEGIKETQYF,TGTGCCAGCTCACCACCCGAAGGGATCAAAGAGACCCAGTACTTC
.,17,TRBD2,TRBJ2-1,TRBV14,CASSQQPPSGTANEQFF,TGTGCCAGCAGCCAACAACCGCCCAGCGGGACGGCGAATGAGCAGTTCTTC
.,14,.,TRBJ1-2,TRBV7-3,CASSSYEASYGYTF,TGTGCCAGCAGCTCCTACGAGGCCTCGTATGGCTACACCTTC